This T cell receptor beta chain was identified in a study of response to subunit inactivated influenza vaccine. TCRdb independently ran MiXCR on the RT-PCR reads; one entry per CDR3 protein. The repertoire includes around 600,000 distinct CDR3 sequences, around 11% of them detected once, and about 11% sits in the top ten. This clonotype was counted a few times. Trimming stripped 4 bases from V and 6 bases from J, with 14 bases between. Germline V CDR1 and CDR2: LGHDT, YNNKEL (reference sequence). CDR3 length equals 14 residues. The same sample was also studied in work on T cells expressing NK-cell markers. That source adds: With UMIs, 5'RACE template switching was used to make TCR beta cDNA. A few donors likewise had their CD3+CD56-NKG2C+ fraction led by these clonotypes. It is unclear if expanded NKG2C-expressing clones target HCMV antigens.

J is TRBJ2-3 and V is TRBV3-1; D is possibly TRBD1 or TRBD2 (5 bases each). The input for sequencing was PBMCs from blood, taken on the day of vaccination. The TCR originated in a man in his forties or fifties who received an inactivated influenza vaccine. The chain's CDR3 is CASSPRVGRDTQYF. For the CDR3, the DNA is TGTGCCAGCAGCCCTCGGGTGGGACGGGATACGCAGTATTTT.